This passage covers 10 T cell receptor beta chains from one sample sequenced in a study of control samples from healthy donors and cancer patients. The repertoire was sequenced with immunoSEQ multiplex PCR; TCRdb's copy has only in-frame clones and lacks some. The top ten clones hold 13% of a sample with about 270,000 clones, roughly four fifths of them seen once. The sample consisted of PBMCs. These receptor sequences come from a woman aged 60-70 years with lung cancer.

This clone was counted only a few times. The chain combines TRBV5-1 with TRBJ1-1; the D gene is possibly TRBD1 (5 bases). The germline V gene encodes CDR1 SGHRS and CDR2 YFSETQ. Trimming removed 0 bases from V and 1 base from J, with 10 bases in between. The CDR3 loop spans 15 amino acids. CDR3 protein: CASSLAQGENTEAFF. Written as DNA, the CDR3 is TGCGCCAGCAGCTTGGCCCAGGGAGAGAACACTGAAGCTTTCTTT.

This clone was recorded a few times. This chain joins TRBV18 and TRBJ1-2; D is perhaps TRBD1 (5 bases). This CDR3 region has 13 residues. CDR1 KGHSH and CDR2 LQKENI come from the germline V gene. V was trimmed by 3 bases and J by 4 bases, leaving 9 bases between them. The CDR3 DNA reads as TGTGCCAGCTCACCGGAGACAGTCTATGGCTACACCTTC. Its protein is CASSPETVYGYTF. The full variable domain, rest sourced from reference TRBV18 and TRBJ1-2, is NAGVMQNPRHLVRRRGQEARLRCSPMKGHSHVYWYRQLPEEGLKFMVYLQKENIIDESGMPKERFSAEFPKEGPSILRIQQVVRGDSAAYFCASSPETVYGYTFGSGTRLTVV.

The chain links TRBV28 to TRBJ2-7; D ambiguous. The germline gives CDR1 MDHEN, CDR2 SYDVKM. The ends were cut back, 4 bases at V and 2 bases at J, with 9 bases in the middle. The CDR3 length is 13 residues. The CDR3 reads CASSSPPAYEQYF. The CDR3 coding sequence is TGTGCCAGCAGTTCGCCCCCCGCCTACGAGCAGTACTTC.

Only one count was recorded for this clone. The rearrangement joins TRBV5-1 to TRBJ2-7; 11 bases map to TRBD1. Unmatched junction bases numbered 5, after V lost 4 bases and J lost 5 bases. The germline V gene encodes CDR1 SGHRS and CDR2 YFSETQ. The CDR3 contains 14 residues. Written as DNA, the CDR3 is TGCGCCAGCAGCCGAGGACAGGGGGCGGACGAGCAGTACTTC. This sequence encodes CASSRGQGADEQYF.

The genes are TRBV6-5 and TRBJ2-1; 8 nucleotides agree with TRBD1. The ends lost 6 bases at V and 6 bases at J; junction bases unmatched: 10. CDR1 MNHEY and CDR2 SVGAGI come from the germline V gene. The CDR3 sequence is 15 residues long. For the CDR3, the DNA is TGTGCCAGCAGGCACCCGGGACAGGCACCCAATGAGCAGTTCTTC. Protein: CASRHPGQAPNEQFF.

This clone occurred once. This rearrangement joins TRBV5-1 to TRBJ2-5; D call uncertain. This CDR3 contains 13 residues. Looked up from germline, CDR1 is SGHRS and CDR2 is YFSETQ. V dropped 5 bases and J dropped 2 bases, with 10 bases sitting between them. In DNA form, the CDR3 reads TGCGCCAGCAGTCTAACTCTTCAAGAGACCCAGTACTTC. Protein product: CASSLTLQETQYF.

The CDR3 reads CASSPPWTKASRETQYF. CDR3 nucleotide sequence: TGTGCCAGCAGTCCTCCCTGGACAAAAGCAAGTAGAGAGACCCAGTACTTC. This rearrangement joins TRBV28 to TRBJ2-5, with TRBD1 as a possible D gene (5 bases). Per germline, CDR1 MDHEN and CDR2 SYDVKM. Trimming removed 5 bases from V and 4 bases from J, with 23 bases in between. The CDR3 extends over 17 amino acids.

The genes are TRBV5-1 and TRBJ2-2; weak D call: TRBD2 (5 bases). This CDR3 comprises 16 residues. The germline V gene has CDR1 SGHRS and CDR2 YFSETQ. V was cut by 0 bases and J by 7 bases, with 16 bases left in between. CDR3 sequence: CASSLGVASLSGELFF. In DNA, the CDR3 is TGCGCCAGCAGCTTGGGGGTCGCTAGCCTCAGCGGGGAGCTGTTTTTT.

This clone occurred once. The chain has TRBV7-2 and TRBJ2-7; 7 nucleotides align to TRBD1. The junction had 9 bases not matched to a gene; V was cut back by 4 bases and J by 6 bases. The length of the CDR3 is 14 residues. Per germline, CDR1 SGHTA and CDR2 FQGNSA. CDR3 sequence reads: CASSSPDRVGEQYF. The CDR3 region has the DNA TGTGCCAGCAGCTCCCCCGACAGGGTGGGCGAGCAGTACTTC. Full variable domain (remainder filled in from reference TRBV7-2 and TRBJ2-7): GAGVSQSPSNKVTEKGKDVELRCDPISGHTALYWYRQSLGQGLEFLIYFQGNSAPDKSGLPSDRFSAERTGGSVSTLTIQRTQQEDSAVYLCASSSPDRVGEQYFGPGTRLTVT.

This CDR3 is CASSLDRPNYGYTF. The CDR3 nucleotides are TGTGCCAGCAGCCTTGACAGGCCTAACTATGGCTACACCTTC. The rearrangement links TRBV7-2 to TRBJ1-2; D perhaps matches TRBD1 (6 bases). CDR3 length: 14 residues. With 5 bases removed from V and 0 bases from J, the gap between germline ends came to 10 bases. Germline assignment: CDR1 SGHTA and CDR2 FQGNSA.